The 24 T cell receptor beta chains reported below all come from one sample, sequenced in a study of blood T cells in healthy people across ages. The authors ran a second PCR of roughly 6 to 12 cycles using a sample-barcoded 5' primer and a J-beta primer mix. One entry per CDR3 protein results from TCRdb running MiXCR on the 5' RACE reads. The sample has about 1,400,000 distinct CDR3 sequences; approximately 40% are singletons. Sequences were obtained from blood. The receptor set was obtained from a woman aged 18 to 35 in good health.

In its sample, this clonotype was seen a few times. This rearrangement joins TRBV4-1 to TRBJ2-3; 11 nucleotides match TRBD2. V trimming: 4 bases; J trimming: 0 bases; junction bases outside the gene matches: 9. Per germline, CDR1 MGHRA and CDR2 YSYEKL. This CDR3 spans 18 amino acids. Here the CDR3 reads CASSRYTGTSGSTDTQYF. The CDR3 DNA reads TGCGCCAGCAGCCGTTATACCGGGACTAGCGGCAGCACAGATACGCAGTATTTT.

The CDR3 spells CASSSSGVGTDTQYF. The CDR3 nucleotides read TGTGCCAGCAGCTCTAGCGGGGTCGGCACAGATACGCAGTATTTT. The chain couples TRBV9 to TRBJ2-3; 9 nucleotides align to TRBD2. The CDR3 has 15 amino acids. The germline CDR1 and CDR2 sequences are SGDLS and YYNGEE. With V trimmed by 4 bases and J by 1 base, 4 bases remained unmatched.

In DNA form, the CDR3 reads TGCAGTGGCAGGTATTGGGACACCAAAAACTATGGCTACACCTTC. Translation gives CSGRYWDTKNYGYTF. The chain recombines TRBV20-1 with TRBJ1-2; D perhaps matches TRBD1 (6 bases). This CDR3 comprises 15 residues. Trimming took off 7 bases at V and 2 bases at J, with 20 bases between the two ends. Germline V lookup: CDR1 DFQATT, CDR2 SNEGSKA (reference sequence).

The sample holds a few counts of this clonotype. Written as DNA, the CDR3 is TGTGCCTGGAGTGTAGGTGGGAAGGGGAGTGGCAATCAGCCCCAGCATTTT. Protein product: CAWSVGGKGSGNQPQHF. The V gene is TRBV30, the J gene TRBJ1-5, with a tentative D call TRBD1 (5 bases). Trimming shortened V by 0 bases and J by 2 bases, and 17 bases separated the two germline ends. The CDR3 has 17 amino acids. Germline CDR1 and CDR2: GTSNPN and SVGIG (reference sequence).

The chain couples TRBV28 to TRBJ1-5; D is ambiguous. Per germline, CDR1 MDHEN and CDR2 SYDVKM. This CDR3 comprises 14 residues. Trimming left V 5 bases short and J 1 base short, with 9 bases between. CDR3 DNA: TGTGCCAGCAGTAAACATTCGAGCAATCAGCCCCAGCATTTT. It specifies CASSKHSSNQPQHF.

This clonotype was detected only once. CDR3 sequence reads: CASSAQGWYNSPLHF. CDR3 coding DNA: TGTGCCAGCAGCGCACAGGGGTGGTATAATTCACCCCTCCACTTT. The chain uses TRBV7-2 and TRBJ1-6, with TRBD1 identical over 7 bases. CDR1 is SGHTA, CDR2 FQGNSA, per germline. V was pared by 5 bases and J by 4 bases, with 5 bases of the junction left unmatched. This CDR3 spans 15 amino acids.

The CDR3 sequence: CSVKVAGANVLTF. As DNA, the CDR3 is TGCAGCGTTAAAGTGGCTGGGGCCAACGTCCTGACTTTC. The rearrangement links TRBV29-1 to TRBJ2-6; D gene uncertain. V lost 5 bases to trimming and J lost 2 bases, with 7 bases between them. CDR1 and CDR2 from the germline V gene are SQVTM and ANQGSEA. This CDR3 spans 13 amino acids.

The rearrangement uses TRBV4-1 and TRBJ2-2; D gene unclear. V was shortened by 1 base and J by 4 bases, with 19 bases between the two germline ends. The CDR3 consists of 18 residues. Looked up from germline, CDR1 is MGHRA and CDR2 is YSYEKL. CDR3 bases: TGCGCCAGCAGCCAAGTCTCGATGTCCAGACCCAGCACCGGGGAGCTGTTTTTT. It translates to CASSQVSMSRPSTGELFF.

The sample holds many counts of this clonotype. The CDR3 DNA follows: TGCAGCGTTGCCTCCGCGGGGGCCTACAATGAGCAGTTCTTC. Translated: CSVASAGAYNEQFF. The chain combines TRBV29-1 with TRBJ2-1; 7 bases map to TRBD2. V was pared by 4 bases and J by 2 bases, with 5 bases of the junction left unmatched. The CDR3 is 14 amino acids. Germline loops: CDR1 SQVTM, CDR2 ANQGSEA.

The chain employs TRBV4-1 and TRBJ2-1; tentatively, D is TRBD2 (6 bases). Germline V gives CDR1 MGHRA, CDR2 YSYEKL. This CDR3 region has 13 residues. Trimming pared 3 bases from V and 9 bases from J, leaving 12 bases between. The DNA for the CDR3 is TGCGCCAGCAGCCAGGCTAGAGCGGGTGAGCAGTTCTTC. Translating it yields CASSQARAGEQFF.

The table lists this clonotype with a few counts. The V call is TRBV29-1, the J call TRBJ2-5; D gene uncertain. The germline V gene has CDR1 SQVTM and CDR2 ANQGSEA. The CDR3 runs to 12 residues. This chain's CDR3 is CTFGRTQETQYF. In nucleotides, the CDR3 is TGCACTTTCGGACGAACCCAAGAGACCCAGTACTTC.

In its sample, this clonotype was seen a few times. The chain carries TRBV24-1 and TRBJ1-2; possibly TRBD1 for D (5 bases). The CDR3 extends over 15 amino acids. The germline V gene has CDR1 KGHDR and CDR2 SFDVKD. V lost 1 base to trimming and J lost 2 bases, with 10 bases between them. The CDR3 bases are TGTGCCACCAGTGATTTAGGAGGGACCAACTATGGCTACACCTTC. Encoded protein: CATSDLGGTNYGYTF.

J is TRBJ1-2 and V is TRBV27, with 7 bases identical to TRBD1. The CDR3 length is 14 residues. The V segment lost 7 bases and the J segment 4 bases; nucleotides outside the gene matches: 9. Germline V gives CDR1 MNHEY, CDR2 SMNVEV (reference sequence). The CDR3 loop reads CASNPGKGAYGYTF. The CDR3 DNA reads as TGTGCCAGCAACCCAGGGAAGGGGGCCTATGGCTACACCTTC.

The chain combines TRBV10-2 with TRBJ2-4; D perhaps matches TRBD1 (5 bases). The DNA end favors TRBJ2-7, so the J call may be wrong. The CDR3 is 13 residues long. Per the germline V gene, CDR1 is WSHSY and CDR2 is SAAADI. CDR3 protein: CASSEWVGAEQYF. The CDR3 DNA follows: TGCGCCAGCAGTGAGTGGGTAGGGGCCGAGCAGTACTTC.

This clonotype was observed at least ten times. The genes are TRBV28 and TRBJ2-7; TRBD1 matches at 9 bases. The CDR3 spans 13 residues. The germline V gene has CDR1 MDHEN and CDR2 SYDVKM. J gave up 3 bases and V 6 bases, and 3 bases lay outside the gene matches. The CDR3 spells CASRGQGYYEQYF. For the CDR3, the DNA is TGTGCCAGCAGAGGACAGGGGTACTACGAGCAGTACTTC.

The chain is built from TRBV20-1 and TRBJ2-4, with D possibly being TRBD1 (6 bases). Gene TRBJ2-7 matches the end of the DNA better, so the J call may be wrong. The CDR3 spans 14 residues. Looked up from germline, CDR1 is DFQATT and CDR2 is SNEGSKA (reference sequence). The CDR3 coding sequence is TGCAGTGCTAGGTCCCCGGGACAACACTACGAGCAGTACTTC. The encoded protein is CSARSPGQHYEQYF.

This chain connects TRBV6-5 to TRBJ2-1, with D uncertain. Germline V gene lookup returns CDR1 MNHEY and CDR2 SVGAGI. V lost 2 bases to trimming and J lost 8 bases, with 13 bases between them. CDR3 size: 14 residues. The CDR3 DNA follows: TGTGCCAGCAGTTACAGGGCTCCGAATTATGAGCAGTTCTTC. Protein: CASSYRAPNYEQFF.

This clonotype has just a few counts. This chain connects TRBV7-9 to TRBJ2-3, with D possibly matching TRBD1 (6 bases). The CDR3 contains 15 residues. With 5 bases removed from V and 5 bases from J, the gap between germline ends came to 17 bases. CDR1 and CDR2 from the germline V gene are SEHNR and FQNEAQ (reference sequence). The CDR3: CASSGRDNRGDTQYF. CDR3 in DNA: TGTGCCAGCAGCGGCCGGGACAACAGAGGAGATACGCAGTATTTT.

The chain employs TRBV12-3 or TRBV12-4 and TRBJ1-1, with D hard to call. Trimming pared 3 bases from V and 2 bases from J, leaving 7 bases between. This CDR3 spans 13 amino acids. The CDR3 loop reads CASSFKTNTEAFF. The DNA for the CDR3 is TGTGCCAGCAGTTTTAAGACTAACACTGAAGCTTTCTTT.

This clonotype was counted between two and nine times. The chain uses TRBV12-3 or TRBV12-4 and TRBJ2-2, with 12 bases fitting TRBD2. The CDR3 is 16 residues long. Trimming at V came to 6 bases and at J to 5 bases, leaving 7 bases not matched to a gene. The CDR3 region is CASSLLAGGETGELFF. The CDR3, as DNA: TGTGCCAGCAGCTTACTAGCGGGGGGCGAAACCGGGGAGCTGTTTTTT.

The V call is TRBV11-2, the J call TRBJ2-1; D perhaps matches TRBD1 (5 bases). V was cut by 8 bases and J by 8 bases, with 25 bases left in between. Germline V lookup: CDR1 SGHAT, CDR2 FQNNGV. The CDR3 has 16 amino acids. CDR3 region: CASGPLKGPTVDEQFF. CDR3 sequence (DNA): TGTGCCAGCGGCCCCCTAAAGGGGCCTACAGTGGATGAGCAGTTCTTC.

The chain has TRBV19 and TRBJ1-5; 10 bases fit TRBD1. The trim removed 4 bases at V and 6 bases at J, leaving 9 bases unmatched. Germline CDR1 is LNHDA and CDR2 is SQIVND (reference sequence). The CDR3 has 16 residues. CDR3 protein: CASSTGGRQGAQPQHF. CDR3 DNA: TGTGCCAGTAGTACCGGGGGGAGACAGGGGGCTCAGCCCCAGCATTTT.

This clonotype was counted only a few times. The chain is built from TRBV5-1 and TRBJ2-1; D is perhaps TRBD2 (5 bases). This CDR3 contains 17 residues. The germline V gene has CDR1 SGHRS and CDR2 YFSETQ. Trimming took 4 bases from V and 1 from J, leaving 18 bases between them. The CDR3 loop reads CASSAGPGSGSYNEQFF. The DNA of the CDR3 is TGCGCCAGCAGCGCAGGACCGGGGAGCGGTTCCTACAATGAGCAGTTCTTC.

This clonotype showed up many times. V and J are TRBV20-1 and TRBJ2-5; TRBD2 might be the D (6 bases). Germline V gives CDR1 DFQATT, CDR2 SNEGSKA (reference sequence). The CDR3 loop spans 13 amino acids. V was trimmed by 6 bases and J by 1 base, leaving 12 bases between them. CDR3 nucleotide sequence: TGCAGTGCCCACCTTAGCGGCCAAGAGACCCAGTACTTC. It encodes CSAHLSGQETQYF.